The 26 T cell receptor beta chains reported below all come from one sample, sequenced in a study of regulatory T cells in long-lasting Graves disease. Time point given: newly diagnosed GD, antithyroid drugs for less than 3 months. RNA isolated from PBMCs was used to make the TCR library. Building of the TCR beta libraries involved iRepertoire HTBI primers and Arm-PCR of CDR3 regions. From the multiplex PCR reads, TCRdb called clonotypes with MiXCR, one entry per CDR3 protein. The sample lists 300,000 to 450,000 distinct CDR3 sequences, roughly a sixth occurring once. Here the sequenced sample was peripheral blood mononuclear cells (PBMCs), taken at new diagnosis, from a patient treated with antithyroid drugs. The receptors originated from a female donor with Graves disease.

This clonotype occurred a few times. The rearrangement links TRBV24-1 to TRBJ2-5; unclear D gene. Trimming left V 9 bases short and J 1 base short, with 20 bases between. Germline loops: CDR1 KGHDR, CDR2 SFDVKD. This CDR3 contains 16 residues. The CDR3: CATSQGIRSFQETQYF. In nucleotides, the CDR3 is TGTGCCACCTCACAAGGCATCCGGTCCTTCCAAGAGACCCAGTACTTC.

This clonotype was observed at least ten times. The chain employs TRBV3-1 and TRBJ2-7, with 11 bases matching TRBD2. Germline loops: CDR1 LGHDT, CDR2 YNNKEL (reference sequence). Germline trimming cut 4 bases from V and 9 bases from J; bases unmatched to any gene: 14. The CDR3 consists of 16 residues. The CDR3 region is CASSLGTSGTKGLQYF. CDR3 in DNA: TGTGCCAGCAGCCTCGGGACTAGCGGCACCAAAGGCTTGCAGTACTTC.

This clonotype was recorded many times. The chain couples TRBV11-2 to TRBJ1-1; no clear D. In germline, CDR1 is SGHAT, CDR2 FQNNGV. This CDR3 is 15 amino acids long. The ends were cut back, 5 bases at V and 3 bases at J, with 16 bases in the middle. CDR3 coding DNA: TGTGCCAGCAGCCCCTCAATGGGGAAGGACACTGAAGCTTTCTTT. Encoded protein: CASSPSMGKDTEAFF.

The J gene is TRBJ1-2, the V gene TRBV12-3 or TRBV12-4, with D unresolved. V dropped 5 bases and J dropped 7 bases, with 17 bases sitting between them. The length of the CDR3 is 14 residues. In nucleotides, the CDR3 is TGTGCCAGCAGTCTACACGAAGGAACTGGTGGCTACACCTTC. Encoded protein: CASSLHEGTGGYTF.

In this sample, this clonotype turned up many times. The V call is TRBV28, the J call TRBJ2-7; 7 nucleotides align to TRBD2. Per the germline V gene, CDR1 is MDHEN and CDR2 is SYDVKM. V shed 6 bases, J shed 1 base, and the junction held 9 bases outside the gene matches. This CDR3 is built from 15 residues. The CDR3 sequence: CASSSRTRSSYEQYF. The CDR3 DNA follows: TGTGCCAGCAGCTCCCGGACTAGATCTTCCTACGAGCAGTACTTC. Full variable domain (rest looked up from reference TRBV28 and TRBJ2-7): DVKVTQSSRYLVKRTGEKVFLECVQDMDHENMFWYRQDPGLGLRLIYFSYDVKMKEKGDIPEGYSVSREKKERFSLILESASTNQTSMYLCASSSRTRSSYEQYFGPGTRLTVT.

In this sample, this clonotype turned up many times. The genes are TRBV5-5 and TRBJ1-4, with D possibly being TRBD1 (5 bases). The CDR3 is made up of 15 amino acids. The ends were cut back, 1 base at V and 0 bases at J, with 7 bases in the middle. The germline CDR1 and CDR2 sequences are SGHKS and YYEKEE (reference sequence). The CDR3 nucleotides are TGTGCCAGCAGCTTGACGGGGGCAACTAATGAAAAACTGTTTTTT. Amino acids: CASSLTGATNEKLFF.

The gene calls are TRBV5-1 and TRBJ2-1, with D possibly TRBD1 on 5 matching bases. Germline V gene lookup returns CDR1 SGHRS and CDR2 YFSETQ. The CDR3 has 14 amino acids. Trimming left V 6 bases short and J 6 bases short, with 16 bases between. CDR3: CASTSFWGPNEQFF. CDR3 bases: TGCGCCAGCACCAGCTTTTGGGGCCCCAATGAGCAGTTCTTC.

Comment on this clonotype: A much larger clone lies a single base off, so this may be a read error. The gene calls are TRBV12-5 and TRBJ1-4; no reliable D call. V was trimmed by 4 bases and J by 8 bases, leaving 17 bases between them. The CDR3 length is 15 residues. Germline V gene data show CDR1 as LGHNT and CDR2 as FRNRAP. CDR3 in DNA: TGTGCTAGTGGTTCGCCTCAAGCTTCGCGGGAAAAACTGTTTTTT. Protein sequence: CASGSPQASREKLFF. The entire variable domain, with the rest obtained from reference TRBV12-5 and TRBJ1-4, is as follows: DARVTQTPRHKVTEMGQEVTMRCQPILGHNTVFWYRQTMMQGLELLAYFRNRAPLDDSGMPKDRFSAEMPDATLATLKIQPSEPRDSAVYFCASGSPQASREKLFFGSGTQLSVL.

This clonotype has a single count. Since a much larger clone is just one base distant, this may be a read error. The V call is TRBV7-9, the J call TRBJ1-1, with D unclear. CDR1 and CDR2 from the germline V gene are SEHNR and FQNEAQ (reference sequence). The CDR3 runs to 13 residues. CDR3 in amino acids: CAGSLSVPTEAFF. As DNA, the CDR3 is TGTGCCGGCAGCTTATCCGTTCCCACTGAAGCTTTCTTT.

Many counts were recorded for this clonotype. V and J are TRBV3-1 and TRBJ1-1; D gene ambiguous. The CDR3 has 12 residues. In germline, CDR1 is LGHDT, CDR2 YNNKEL (reference sequence). V lost 1 base and J lost 8, with 8 bases in between. The CDR3 spells CASSQGVNEAFF. The CDR3 coding sequence is TGTGCCAGCAGCCAAGGCGTAAACGAAGCTTTCTTT.

The sample holds many counts of this clonotype. This chain uses TRBV9 with TRBJ1-1; TRBD1 is a possible D gene (5 bases). V was clipped by 3 bases and J by 6 bases, with 12 bases between them. Germline-derived CDR1 and CDR2 are SGDLS and YYNGEE. The CDR3 is 13 residues long. CDR3 in amino acids: CASSAGRGSEAFF. CDR3 bases: TGTGCCAGCAGCGCTGGGAGGGGATCTGAAGCTTTCTTT.

This clonotype was seen ten or more times. The rearrangement joins TRBV7-9 to TRBJ2-1, with TRBD2 as a possible D gene (5 bases). Germline CDR1 and CDR2: SEHNR and FQNEAQ (reference sequence). This CDR3 has 13 residues. With 5 bases removed from V and 7 bases from J, the gap between germline ends came to 12 bases. CDR3 sequence (DNA): TGTGCCAGCAGCCCCCCTCGGGGAAATGAGCAGTTCTTC. As protein: CASSPPRGNEQFF.

At least ten counts were recorded for this clonotype. The V call is TRBV12-3 or TRBV12-4, the J call TRBJ2-7; D uncertain. The ends were cut back, 1 base at V and 0 bases at J, with 10 bases in the middle. The CDR3 runs 15 residues. The CDR3 spells CASSLGQAYSYEQYF. The CDR3 nucleotides are TGTGCCAGCAGTTTAGGGCAGGCCTACTCCTACGAGCAGTACTTC.

This chain uses TRBV27 with TRBJ1-2; D is undetermined. This CDR3 is built from 13 residues. V dropped 5 bases and J dropped 3 bases, with 10 bases sitting between them. Per germline, CDR1 MNHEY and CDR2 SMNVEV (reference sequence). CDR3 DNA: TGTGCCAGCAGTCTGTTTCGTGACTATGGCTACACCTTC. It codes for CASSLFRDYGYTF.

This clonotype was seen only a few times. The chain links TRBV9 to TRBJ2-5, with a tentative D call TRBD1 (6 bases). V was shortened by 0 bases and J by 2 bases, with 11 bases between the two germline ends. This CDR3 has 15 amino acids. Germline CDR1 and CDR2: SGDLS and YYNGEE. The CDR3 DNA follows: TGTGCCAGCAGCGTAGCAGCAGGGGCGCAAGAGACCCAGTACTTC. Translation: CASSVAAGAQETQYF.

This chain connects TRBV12-3 or TRBV12-4 to TRBJ1-6; D gene uncertain. V lost 6 bases and J lost 8, with 17 bases in between. The CDR3 spans 15 residues. CDR3 DNA: TGTGCCAGCAGGTCCCGGGGAGGCTGGGATTCACCCCTCCACTTT. This translates into CASRSRGGWDSPLHF.

This clonotype was detected many times. The rearrangement joins TRBV20-1 to TRBJ2-5, with TRBD2 identical over 7 bases. This CDR3 region has 17 residues. Trimming at V came to 0 bases and at J to 4 bases, leaving 14 bases not matched to a gene. Germline CDR1 DFQATT, CDR2 SNEGSKA (reference sequence). CDR3 sequence: CSARDPRGSLPGETQYF. The CDR3 DNA reads TGCAGTGCTAGAGATCCCCGCGGGAGCCTGCCGGGAGAGACCCAGTACTTC.

This clonotype was counted ten times or more. The V and J genes are TRBV28 and TRBJ1-5; no reliable D call. This CDR3 is 11 amino acids long. The V end was cut by 8 bases, the J end by 4 bases, with 6 bases between. CDR1 and CDR2 (germline): MDHEN, SYDVKM. The CDR3 here is CASASNQPQHF. The CDR3 DNA follows: TGTGCCAGCGCTTCTAATCAGCCCCAGCATTTT.

The sample holds a few counts of this clonotype. The CDR3 is CASSYSFRGHGNTIYF. The CDR3 DNA sequence: TGTGCCAGCAGCTACTCCTTCAGGGGGCACGGGAACACCATATATTTT. The chain has TRBV11-2 and TRBJ1-3; TRBD1 aligns across 8 bases. Per the germline V gene, CDR1 is SGHAT and CDR2 is FQNNGV. The CDR3 is 16 amino acids. Trimming removed 4 bases from V and 7 bases from J; junction bases left unmatched: 12. The whole variable domain, filled in from reference TRBV11-2 and TRBJ1-3, reads EAGVAQSPRYKIIEKRQSVAFWCNPISGHATLYWYQQILGQGPKLLIQFQNNGVVDDSQLPKDRFSAERLKGVDSTLKIQPAKLEDSAVYLCASSYSFRGHGNTIYFGEGSWLTVV.

This clonotype was detected ten times or more. The rearrangement links TRBV12-3 or TRBV12-4 to TRBJ1-4; D gene uncertain. Trimming cost V 0 bases and J 0 bases, with 5 bases left between them. The CDR3 consists of 15 residues. The CDR3 DNA follows: TGTGCCAGCAGTTTAGCACGGACAACTAATGAAAAACTGTTTTTT. Protein product: CASSLARTTNEKLFF.

DNA for the CDR3: TGTGCCAGCAGTTTATTAAGGGGTCAGCCCCAGCATTTT. This gives the protein CASSLLRGQPQHF. The V and J genes are TRBV12-3 or TRBV12-4 and TRBJ1-5; a possible D gene is TRBD1 (5 bases). V shed 2 bases and J shed 6 bases, with 8 bases lying between them. The CDR3 contains 13 residues.

This clonotype occurred a few times. At one boundary the junction diverges from the germline segment, which might be a read error. V usage is TRBV10-1 and J usage is TRBJ2-5, with unresolved D. The DNA end is a closer match to TRBJ2-1, so the J assignment may be wrong. The germline V gene has CDR1 WNHNN and CDR2 SYGVQD (reference sequence). This CDR3 region has 18 residues. The CDR3 DNA is TGCGCCAGCAGTGAAGATTACTTGAGTCGGAAGTCCTACGATGAGCAGTTCTTC. It translates to CASSEDYLSRKSYDEQFF.

There are many counts of this clonotype. J is TRBJ1-4 and V is TRBV2, with D hard to call. The V gene's germline CDR1 is SNHLY and CDR2 FYNNEI. This CDR3 is built from 13 residues. The V end was cut by 8 bases, the J end by 3 bases, with 10 bases between. For the CDR3, the DNA is TGTGCCAGCGGAGAGAGCCCTAATGAAAAACTGTTTTTT. It codes for CASGESPNEKLFF. The variable domain in full, with the rest retrieved from reference TRBV2 and TRBJ1-4, is EPEVTQTPSHQVTQMGQEVILRCVPISNHLYFYWYRQILGQKVEFLVSFYNNEISEKSEIFDDQFSVERPDGSNFTLKIRSTKLEDSAMYFCASGESPNEKLFFGSGTQLSVL.

This clonotype was observed many times. The chain has TRBV27 and TRBJ1-5, with D perhaps TRBD1 (5 bases). Germline loops: CDR1 MNHEY, CDR2 SMNVEV (reference sequence). CDR3 length equals 14 residues. Trimming took off 4 bases at V and 5 bases at J, with 12 bases between the two ends. Written as DNA, the CDR3 is TGTGCCAGCAGTTACAGGAGAGGGGATCAGCCCCAGCATTTT. This gives the protein CASSYRRGDQPQHF.

This clonotype was detected many times. The chain has TRBV9 and TRBJ1-1; the D is unclear. V was clipped by 0 bases and J by 3 bases, with 9 bases between them. CDR1 SGDLS and CDR2 YYNGEE come from the germline V gene. The CDR3 extends over 14 amino acids. Written as DNA, the CDR3 is TGTGCCAGCAGCGTAGCGATCCTGGACACTGAAGCTTTCTTT. This gives the protein CASSVAILDTEAFF.

This clonotype was recorded at least ten times. This rearrangement joins TRBV7-9 to TRBJ1-2, with D maybe TRBD1 (5 bases). V lost 1 base and J 2 bases, leaving 8 bases between the germline ends. Germline loops: CDR1 SEHNR, CDR2 FQNEAQ (reference sequence). CDR3 length: 14 residues. CDR3 nucleotides: TGTGCCAGCAGCTTAGGTAGACAGAACTATGGCTACACCTTC. Translation: CASSLGRQNYGYTF.